This TCR beta chain was obtained from a study of post-analysis software for immune sequencing data (dated by TCRdb to the mid-2010s). Regarding the complete study: Recorded disease courses included relapsing-remitting, secondary progressive and progressive-relapsing multiple sclerosis, with some patients lacking subtype annotation. The patient repertoires were compared against around eleven previously published healthy control repertoires obtained from donors aged about 6 to 28 years. A subset of samples was prepared in parallel using single-end sample barcoding, then pooled and co-amplified after Illumina adapter ligation.

TCR beta repertoires were profiled from peripheral blood of 10 to 15 young patients with multiple sclerosis to demonstrate the VDJtools post-analysis software. The multiple sclerosis patients were children and adolescents between roughly 6 and 17 years of age. A word on this clonotype: Its antigen is not yet known. No qualities accompany the bases; no much larger clone lies one base away.

The CDR3 spans 13 residues, from the cysteine through the phenylalanine. Kept here is only the CDR3 DNA, which spans 39 bases and is read in frame from base 1. The germline ends are 16 bases apart after V is trimmed by 1 base and J by 12 bases. From a lookup of the germline V gene (reference sequence), CDR1 and CDR2 are DFQATT and SNEGSKA. The protocol used for the library was PCR. Sequencing was carried out with an Illumina HiSeq 2500. Unique molecular identifiers were incorporated into TCR beta cDNA libraries to reduce PCR and sequencing biases. Per 1 to 10 million input T cells, around 500,000 cDNA molecules were obtained, such that each molecule approximated one T cell. The same protocol used for the earlier healthy control dataset was applied to prepare and sequence the patient libraries. Within a given batch, samples were prepared together, multiplexed and sequenced on the same HiSeq lane. Under the source paper's analysis protocol: MIGEC handled the raw barcoded reads, throwing out single-read molecular identifier groups before consensus assembly and CDR3 extraction. VDJtools was used for post-analysis of the clonotype tables, and diversity was normalized by down-sampling every dataset to the size of the smallest sample. In repertoire overlap clustering, CDR3 amino acid sequences, but not nucleotide sequences, were matched to correct batch-related cross-sample contamination. The public reads were quality trimmed at Q25 with fastp and then assembled into clones with MiXCR by TCRdb, keeping productive beta chains. Identical CDR3 protein sequences are pooled into one entry, listed with their most common genes and DNA. In this record, the V and J calls reflect TCRdb's handling and not the investigators' own analysis. Present in this sample are some 800,000 distinct CDR3 sequences, around 42% of which were seen just once. The ten largest clonotypes hold roughly 4.5% of the sample.

What the research found in general, with its limitations: The control group was slightly older than the multiple sclerosis patient group. Significantly higher frequencies in patients than in controls were found for several TRBV segments, including TRBV5-6, TRBV5-1 and TRBV20-1. Multiple sclerosis patients had significantly lower normalized Chao1 diversity than controls, a result that suggests substantial peripheral T-cell clonal expansion. Direct clustering with F measure showed strong co-clustering of samples prepared in the same batch, prompting a batch-effect correction.

The rearranged chain carries TRBV20-1 and TRBJ2-1, with an unclear D gene assignment. Sequencing used blood. The sequence was obtained from a girl under 18 with multiple sclerosis. The CDR3: CSARALGWAGQFF. The DNA reads as follows: TGCAGTGCTAGAGCCCTAGGTTGGGCTGGGCAGTTCTTC.